This T cell receptor beta chain comes out of a study of cytomegalovirus exposure and HLA in healthy donors. Healthy bone marrow donors made up the donors. The PCR ran on 60 Vbeta and 13 Jbeta primers. Libraries were prepared by immunoSEQ multiplex PCR; TCRdb keeps only in-frame clonotypes and omits some of them. The data hold roughly 100,000 clones, with around three quarters observed a single time. General study results and limits: In an earlier analysis, most TCR beta V segments were productive about 87% or about 30% of the time.

Remarks on this clone: Its specificity is unknown.

The TCR originated in a woman in her fifties or sixties in good health and CMV-seropositive. The sequencing sample was made of PBMCs.

The CDR3 nucleotides read TGTGCCAGCAGTTTATTCAGGGGATCCAAAAACATTCAGTACTTC. Translating gives CASSLFRGSKNIQYF. The chain uses TRBV28 and TRBJ2-4, with a weak D call TRBD1 (6 bases). Per the germline V gene, CDR1 is MDHEN and CDR2 is SYDVKM. V lost 1 base and J lost 2, with 9 bases in between. The CDR3 is 15 residues long. Full variable domain (remainder filled in from reference TRBV28 and TRBJ2-4): DVKVTQSSRYLVKRTGEKVFLECVQDMDHENMFWYRQDPGLGLRLIYFSYDVKMKEKGDIPEGYSVSREKKERFSLILESASTNQTSMYLCASSLFRGSKNIQYFGAGTRLSVL.